This TCR beta chain was identified in a study of neoadjuvant anti-PD-1 for oral cavity cancer. Study at large: Around day 43, patients without progression received a fourth nivolumab dose before surgery.

General observations from the study: TCR analyses covered only a few patients per response group. PBMC Gini-index clonality exceeded responders' in non-responders post-nivolumab.

The CDR3 has 14 residues. Trimming shortened V by 4 bases and J by 3 bases, and 11 bases separated the two germline ends. The germline V gene has CDR1 SGHRS and CDR2 YFSETQ. Comments on this clone: The antigen is undetermined.

The sample's time point: after neoadjuvant nivolumab, at surgical resection. PBMC libraries mostly used around 500 ng of input genomic DNA, with six replicates per sample. Assay used: immunoSEQ multiplex PCR; TCRdb lists only in-frame clones, some missing. This table has roughly 40,000 clones, about three quarters appearing once. Material: PBMCs, obtained after nivolumab (anti-PD-1) treatment. The rearrangement uses TRBV5-1 and TRBJ1-3; D possibly corresponds to TRBD1 (5 bases). The sequence was collected from a person aged 35 to 85 with oral cavity squamous cell carcinoma. CDR3 in amino acids: CASSRGELGNTIYF. The CDR3 DNA follows: TGCGCCAGCAGCCGGGGCGAACTTGGAAACACCATATATTTT.